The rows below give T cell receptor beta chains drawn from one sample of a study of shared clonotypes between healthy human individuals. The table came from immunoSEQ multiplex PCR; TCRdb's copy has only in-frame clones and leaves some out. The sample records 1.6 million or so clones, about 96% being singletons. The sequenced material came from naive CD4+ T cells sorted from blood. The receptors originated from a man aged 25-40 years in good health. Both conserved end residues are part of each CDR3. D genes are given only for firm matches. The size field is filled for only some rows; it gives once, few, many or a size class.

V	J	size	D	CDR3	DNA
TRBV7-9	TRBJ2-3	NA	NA	CASSLGSSTDTQYF	TGTGCCAGCAGCTTAGGCAGTAGCACAGATACGCAGTATTTT
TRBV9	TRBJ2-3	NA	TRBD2	CASSVGISGSIDTQYF	TGTGCCAGCAGCGTAGGGATTAGCGGGAGTATAGATACGCAGTATTTT
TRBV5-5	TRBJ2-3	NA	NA	CASSLMTGNTDTQYF	TGTGCCAGCAGCTTGATGACGGGTAACACAGATACGCAGTATTTT
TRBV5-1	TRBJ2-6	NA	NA	CASSLGLSGANVLTF	TGCGCCAGCAGCTTAGGTCTCTCTGGGGCCAACGTCCTGACTTTC
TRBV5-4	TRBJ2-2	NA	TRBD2	CASSRGLAVTGTGELFF	TGTGCCAGCAGCCGTGGACTAGCGGTTACGGGGACCGGGGAGCTGTTTTTT
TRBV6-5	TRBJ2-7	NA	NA	CASSYGQVPPYEQYF	TGTGCCAGCAGTTATGGTCAGGTCCCCCCCTACGAGCAGTACTTC
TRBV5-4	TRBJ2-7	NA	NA	CASSFSGSSETSYEQYF	TGTGCCAGCAGCTTTTCCGGCTCTAGCGAAACCTCCTACGAGCAGTACTTC
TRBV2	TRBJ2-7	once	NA	CASSDFVYEQYF	TGTGCCAGCAGTGATTTCGTCTACGAGCAGTACTTC
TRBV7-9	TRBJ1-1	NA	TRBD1	CASSPSKDREIAFF	TGTGCCAGCAGCCCATCGAAGGACAGGGAAATAGCTTTCTTT
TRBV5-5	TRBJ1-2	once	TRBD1	CASSLRLTGPTYGYTF	TGTGCCAGCAGCTTGAGGTTGACAGGGCCCACCTATGGCTACACCTTC
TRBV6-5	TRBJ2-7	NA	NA	CASSDGGLSYEQYF	TGTGCCAGCAGTGATGGTGGTCTCTCCTACGAGCAGTACTTC
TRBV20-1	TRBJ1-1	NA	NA	CSAGGDTEAFF	TGCAGTGCTGGGGGAGACACTGAAGCTTTCTTT
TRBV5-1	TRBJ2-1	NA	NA	CASRRASVGEQFF	TGCGCCAGTAGGAGGGCCTCAGTAGGTGAGCAGTTCTTC
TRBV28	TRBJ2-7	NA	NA	CASSQSSSEQYF	TGTGCCAGCAGCCAGAGTTCCTCCGAGCAGTACTTC
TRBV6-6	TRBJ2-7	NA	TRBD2	CASSYGEGRAFHEQYF	TGTGCCAGCAGTTACGGGGAGGGGCGGGCCTTTCACGAGCAGTACTTC
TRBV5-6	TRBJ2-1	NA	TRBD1	CASSVDRDRGYNEQFF	TGTGCCAGCAGCGTTGACCGGGACAGAGGATACAATGAGCAGTTCTTC
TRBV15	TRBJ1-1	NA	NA	CATSSTQGIHSEAFF	TGTGCCACCAGCAGCACCCAGGGTATACATTCTGAAGCTTTCTTT
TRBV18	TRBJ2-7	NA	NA	CASSPVPGVEQYF	TGTGCCAGCTCACCGGTCCCAGGGGTAGAGCAGTACTTC
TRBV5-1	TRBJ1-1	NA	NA	CASSLEARNTEAFF	TGCGCCAGCAGCTTGGAAGCGAGGAACACTGAAGCTTTCTTT
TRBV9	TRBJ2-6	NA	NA	CASSVGGGANVLTF	TGTGCCAGCAGCGTAGGCGGGGGGGCCAACGTCCTGACTTTC
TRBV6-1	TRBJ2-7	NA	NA	CASSAQTTPSSEQYF	TGTGCCAGCAGTGCACAGACTACCCCGTCGTCCGAGCAGTACTTC
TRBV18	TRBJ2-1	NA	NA	CASSLSSYNEQFF	TGTGCCAGCTCACTAAGCTCCTACAATGAGCAGTTCTTC